This TCR beta chain was documented in a study of spatial heterogeneity in lung cancer. The study tagged each TCR cDNA molecule with a unique molecular identifier. TCRdb redid the calling of the 5' RACE reads with MiXCR, one entry per CDR3 protein. The table records about 61,000 distinct CDR3 sequences, roughly 6.6% of them present only once. This clonotype was counted many times. The time point denotes: sample taken at primary tumor resection. No cell sorting; template was whole RNA from tumor, lung tissue or PBMC. Per germline, CDR1 SQVTM and CDR2 ANQGSEA. CDR3 length: 14 residues. V was shortened by 4 bases and J by 4 bases, with 17 bases between the two germline ends.

This specimen consisted of PBMCs, obtained at surgery. The J gene is TRBJ2-7, the V gene TRBV29-1; TRBD1 or TRBD2 may be the D gene (6 bases each). The sequence was collected from a female donor with early-stage non-small cell lung cancer. CDR3 loop: CSVVVRDKLYEQYF. DNA of the CDR3: TGCAGCGTTGTGGTGCGGGACAAACTTTACGAGCAGTACTTC.